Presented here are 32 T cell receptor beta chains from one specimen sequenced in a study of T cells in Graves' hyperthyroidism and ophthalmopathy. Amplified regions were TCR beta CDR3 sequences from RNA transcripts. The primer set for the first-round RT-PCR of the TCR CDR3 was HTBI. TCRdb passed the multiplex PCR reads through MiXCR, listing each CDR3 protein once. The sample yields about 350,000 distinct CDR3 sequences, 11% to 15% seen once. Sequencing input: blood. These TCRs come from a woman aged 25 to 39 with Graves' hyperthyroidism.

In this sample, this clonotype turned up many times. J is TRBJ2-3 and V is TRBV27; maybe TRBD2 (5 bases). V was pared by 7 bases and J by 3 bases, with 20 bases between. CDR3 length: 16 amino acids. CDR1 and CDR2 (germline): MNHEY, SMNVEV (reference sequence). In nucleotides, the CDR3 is TGTGCCAGCAACCCGGAGAGGGCAGGCATAACAGATACGCAGTATTTT. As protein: CASNPERAGITDTQYF.

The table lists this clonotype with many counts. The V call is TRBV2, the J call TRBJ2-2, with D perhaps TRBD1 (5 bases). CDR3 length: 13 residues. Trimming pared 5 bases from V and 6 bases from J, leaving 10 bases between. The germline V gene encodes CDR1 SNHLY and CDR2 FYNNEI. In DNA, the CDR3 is TGTGCCAGCAGTTATCAGGGTTCCGGGGAGCTGTTTTTT. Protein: CASSYQGSGELFF.

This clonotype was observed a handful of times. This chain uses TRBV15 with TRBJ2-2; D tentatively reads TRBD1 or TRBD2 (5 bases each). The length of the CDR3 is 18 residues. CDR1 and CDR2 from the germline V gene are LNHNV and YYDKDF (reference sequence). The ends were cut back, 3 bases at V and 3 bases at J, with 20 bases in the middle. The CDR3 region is CATSRGTTRGSDTGELFF. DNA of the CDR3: TGTGCCACCAGCAGGGGGACCACCCGGGGCAGCGACACCGGGGAGCTGTTTTTT. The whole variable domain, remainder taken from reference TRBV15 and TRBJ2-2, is DAMVIQNPRYQVTQFGKPVTLSCSQTLNHNVMYWYQQKSSQAPKLLFHYYDKDFNNEADTPDNFQSRRPNTSFCFLDIRSPGLGDTAMYLCATSRGTTRGSDTGELFFGEGSRLTVL.

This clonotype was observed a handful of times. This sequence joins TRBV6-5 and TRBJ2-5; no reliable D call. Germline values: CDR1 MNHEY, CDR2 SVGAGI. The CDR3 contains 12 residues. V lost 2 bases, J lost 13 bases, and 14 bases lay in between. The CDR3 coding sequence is TGTGCCAGCAGTTACGCCTCCGGTAGGGTGTACTTC. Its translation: CASSYASGRVYF.

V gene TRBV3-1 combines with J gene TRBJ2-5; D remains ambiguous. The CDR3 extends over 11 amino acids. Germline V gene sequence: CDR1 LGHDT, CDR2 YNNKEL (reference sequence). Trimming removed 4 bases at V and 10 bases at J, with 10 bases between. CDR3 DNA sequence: TGTGCCAGCAGCCGCACTTCGGACCAGTACTTC. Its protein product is CASSRTSDQYF.

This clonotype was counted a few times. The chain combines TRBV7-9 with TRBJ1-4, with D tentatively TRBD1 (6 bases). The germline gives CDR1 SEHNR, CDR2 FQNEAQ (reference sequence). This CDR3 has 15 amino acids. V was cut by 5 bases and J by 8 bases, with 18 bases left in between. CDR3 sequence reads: CASSGPGDRAEKLFF. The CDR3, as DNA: TGTGCCAGCAGCGGACCAGGGGACCGGGCAGAAAAACTGTTTTTT.

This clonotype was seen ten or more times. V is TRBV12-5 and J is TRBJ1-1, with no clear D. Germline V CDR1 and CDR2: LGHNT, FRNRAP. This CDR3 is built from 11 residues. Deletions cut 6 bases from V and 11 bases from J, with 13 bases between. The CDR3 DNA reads TGTGCTAGTGGGCTAGGGCGGGAGGCTTTCTTT. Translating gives CASGLGREAFF.

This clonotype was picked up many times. The CDR3 coding sequence is TGTGCCAGCAGTGAAAGTTTCGGCGGTACTATCGGCCCTCTTGAAGCTTTCTTT. Amino acid sequence: CASSESFGGTIGPLEAFF. The V call is TRBV2, the J call TRBJ1-1; no definite D call. The V end was cut by 2 bases, the J end by 7 bases, with 26 bases between. CDR3 length equals 18 residues. The germline gives CDR1 SNHLY, CDR2 FYNNEI.

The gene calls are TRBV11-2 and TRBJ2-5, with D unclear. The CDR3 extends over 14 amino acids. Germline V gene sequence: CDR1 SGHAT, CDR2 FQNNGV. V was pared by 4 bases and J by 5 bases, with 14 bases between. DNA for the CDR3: TGTGCCAGCAGCTCCTCAGGAGCGTGGGAGACCCAGTACTTC. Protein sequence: CASSSSGAWETQYF.

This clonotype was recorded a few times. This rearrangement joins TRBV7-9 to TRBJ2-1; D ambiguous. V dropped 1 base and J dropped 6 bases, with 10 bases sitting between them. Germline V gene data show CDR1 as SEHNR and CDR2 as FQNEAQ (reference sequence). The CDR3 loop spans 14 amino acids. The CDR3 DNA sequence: TGTGCCAGCAGCTTAGAGGGCCAGTTCAATGAGCAGTTCTTC. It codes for CASSLEGQFNEQFF.

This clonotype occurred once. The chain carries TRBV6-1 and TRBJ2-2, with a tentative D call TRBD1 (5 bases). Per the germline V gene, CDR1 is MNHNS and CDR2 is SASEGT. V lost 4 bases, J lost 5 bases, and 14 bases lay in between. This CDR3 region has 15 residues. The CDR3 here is CASSARWGKTGELFF. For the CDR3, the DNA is TGTGCCAGCAGTGCCCGATGGGGCAAGACCGGGGAGCTGTTTTTT.

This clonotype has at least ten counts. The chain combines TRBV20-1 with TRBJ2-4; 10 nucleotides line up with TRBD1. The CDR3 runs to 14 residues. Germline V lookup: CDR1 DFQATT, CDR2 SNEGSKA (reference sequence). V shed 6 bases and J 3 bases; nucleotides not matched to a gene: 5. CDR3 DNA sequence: TGCAGTGCCTTGACAGGGGGCGGCAAAAACATTCAGTACTTC. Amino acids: CSALTGGGKNIQYF.

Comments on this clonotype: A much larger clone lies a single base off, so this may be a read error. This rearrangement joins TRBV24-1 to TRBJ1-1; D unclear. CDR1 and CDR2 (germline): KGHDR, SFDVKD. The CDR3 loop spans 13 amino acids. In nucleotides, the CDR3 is TGTGCCACCTCCCGGGGAATGAACGCTGAAGCTTTCTTT. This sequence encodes CATSRGMNAEAFF.

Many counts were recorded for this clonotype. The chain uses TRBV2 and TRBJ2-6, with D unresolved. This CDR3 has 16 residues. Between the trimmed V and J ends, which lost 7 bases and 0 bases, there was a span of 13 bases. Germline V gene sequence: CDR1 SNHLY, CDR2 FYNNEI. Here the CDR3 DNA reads TGTGCCAGCACAGCGACGGTATACTCTGGGGCCAACGTCCTGACTTTC. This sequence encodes CASTATVYSGANVLTF.

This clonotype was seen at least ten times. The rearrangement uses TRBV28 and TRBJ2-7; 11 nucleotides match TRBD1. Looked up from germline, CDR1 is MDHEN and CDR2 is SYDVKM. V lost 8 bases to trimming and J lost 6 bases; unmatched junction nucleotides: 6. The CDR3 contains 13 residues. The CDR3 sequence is CASLWTGGREQYF. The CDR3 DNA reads TGTGCCAGCTTGTGGACAGGGGGCCGCGAGCAGTACTTC. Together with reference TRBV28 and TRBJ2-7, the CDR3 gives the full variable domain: DVKVTQSSRYLVKRTGEKVFLECVQDMDHENMFWYRQDPGLGLRLIYFSYDVKMKEKGDIPEGYSVSREKKERFSLILESASTNQTSMYLCASLWTGGREQYFGPGTRLTVT.

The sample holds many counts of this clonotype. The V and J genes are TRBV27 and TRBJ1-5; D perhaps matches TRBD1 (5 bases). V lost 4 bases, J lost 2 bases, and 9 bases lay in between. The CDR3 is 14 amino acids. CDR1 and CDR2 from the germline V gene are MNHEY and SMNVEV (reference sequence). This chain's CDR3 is CASSSGRGNQPQHF. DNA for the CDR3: TGTGCCAGCAGTTCAGGGAGAGGCAATCAGCCCCAGCATTTT.

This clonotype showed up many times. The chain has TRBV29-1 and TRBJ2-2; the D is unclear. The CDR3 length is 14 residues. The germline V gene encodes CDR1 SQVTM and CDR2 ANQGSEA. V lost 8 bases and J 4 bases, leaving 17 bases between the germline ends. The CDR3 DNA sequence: TGCAGCTGTTTTTCCTCCGGGCCCACCGGGGAGCTGTTTTTT. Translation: CSCFSSGPTGELFF.

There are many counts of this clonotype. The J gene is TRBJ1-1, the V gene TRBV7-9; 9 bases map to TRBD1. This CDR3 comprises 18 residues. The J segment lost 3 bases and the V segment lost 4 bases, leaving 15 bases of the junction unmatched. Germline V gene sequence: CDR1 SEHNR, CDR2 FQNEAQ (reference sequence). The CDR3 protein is CASSSYRYLTGGYTEAFF. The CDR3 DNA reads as TGTGCCAGCAGCTCTTACCGATACCTGACAGGGGGATACACTGAAGCTTTCTTT.

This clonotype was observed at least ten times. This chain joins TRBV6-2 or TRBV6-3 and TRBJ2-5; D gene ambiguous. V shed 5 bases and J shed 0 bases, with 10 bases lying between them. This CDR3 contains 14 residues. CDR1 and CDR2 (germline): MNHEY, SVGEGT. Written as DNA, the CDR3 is TGTGCCAGCAGTCGCAATCAGTACCAAGAGACCCAGTACTTC. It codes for CASSRNQYQETQYF.

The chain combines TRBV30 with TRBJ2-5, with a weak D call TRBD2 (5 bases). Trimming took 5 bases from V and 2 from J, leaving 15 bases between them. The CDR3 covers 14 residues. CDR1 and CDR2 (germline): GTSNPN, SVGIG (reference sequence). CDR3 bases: TGTGCCTGGGAGGGCGTGGGGAAGCAAGAGACCCAGTACTTC. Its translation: CAWEGVGKQETQYF.

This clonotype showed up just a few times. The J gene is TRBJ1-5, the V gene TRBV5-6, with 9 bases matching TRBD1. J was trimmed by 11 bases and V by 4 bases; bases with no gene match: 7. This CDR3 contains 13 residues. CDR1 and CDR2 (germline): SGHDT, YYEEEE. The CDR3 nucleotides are TGTGCCAGCAGCACATGGACAGGGGCGTCCCAGCATTTT. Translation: CASSTWTGASQHF.

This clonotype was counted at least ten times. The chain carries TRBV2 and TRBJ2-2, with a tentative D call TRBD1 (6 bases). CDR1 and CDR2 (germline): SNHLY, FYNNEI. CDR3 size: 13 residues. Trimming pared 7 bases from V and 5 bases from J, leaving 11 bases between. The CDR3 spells CASIVQGTGELFF. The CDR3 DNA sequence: TGTGCCAGCATAGTGCAGGGGACCGGGGAGCTGTTTTTT.

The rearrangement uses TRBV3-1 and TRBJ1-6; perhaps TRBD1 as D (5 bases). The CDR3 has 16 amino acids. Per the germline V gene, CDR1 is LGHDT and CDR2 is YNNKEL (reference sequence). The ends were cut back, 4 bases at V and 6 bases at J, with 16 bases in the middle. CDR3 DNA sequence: TGTGCCAGCAGCCTGTCCCTTGGGGGAGGTAATTCACCCCTCCACTTT. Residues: CASSLSLGGGNSPLHF.

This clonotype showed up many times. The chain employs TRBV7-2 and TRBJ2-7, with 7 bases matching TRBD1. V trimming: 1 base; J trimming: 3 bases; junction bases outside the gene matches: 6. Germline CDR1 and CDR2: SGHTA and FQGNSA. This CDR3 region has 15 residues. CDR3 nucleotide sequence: TGTGCCAGCAGCTTAGGAGGGACAGTCTACTACGAGCAGTACTTC. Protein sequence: CASSLGGTVYYEQYF.

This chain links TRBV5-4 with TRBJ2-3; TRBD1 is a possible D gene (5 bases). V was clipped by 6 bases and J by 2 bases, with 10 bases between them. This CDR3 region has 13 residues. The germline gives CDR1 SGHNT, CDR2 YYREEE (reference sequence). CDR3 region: CASKGYFTDTQYF. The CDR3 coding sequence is TGTGCCAGCAAGGGGTACTTCACAGATACGCAGTATTTT. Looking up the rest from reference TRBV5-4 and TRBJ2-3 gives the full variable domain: ETGVTQSPTHLIKTRGQQVTLRCSSQSGHNTVSWYQQALGQGPQFIFQYYREEENGRGNFPPRFSGLQFPNYSSELNVNALELDDSALYLCASKGYFTDTQYFGPGTRLTVL.

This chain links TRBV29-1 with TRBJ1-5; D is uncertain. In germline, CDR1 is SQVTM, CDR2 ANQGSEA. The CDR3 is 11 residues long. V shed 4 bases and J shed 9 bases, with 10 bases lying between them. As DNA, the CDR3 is TGCAGCGTTGGTGATGAGGCGCCCCAGCATTTT. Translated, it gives CSVGDEAPQHF.

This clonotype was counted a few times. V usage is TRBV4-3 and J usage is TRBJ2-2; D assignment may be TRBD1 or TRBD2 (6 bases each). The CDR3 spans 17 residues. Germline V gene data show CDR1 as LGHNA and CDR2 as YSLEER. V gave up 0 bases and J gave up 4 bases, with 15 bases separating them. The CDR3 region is CASSQEGMGGGTGELFF. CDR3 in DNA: TGCGCCAGCAGCCAAGAAGGAATGGGGGGCGGCACCGGGGAGCTGTTTTTT.

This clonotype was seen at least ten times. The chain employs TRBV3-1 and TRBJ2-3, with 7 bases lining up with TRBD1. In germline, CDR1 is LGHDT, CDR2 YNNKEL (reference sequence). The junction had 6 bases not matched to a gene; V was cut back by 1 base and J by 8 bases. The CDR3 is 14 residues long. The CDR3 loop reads CASSQGARQGTQYF. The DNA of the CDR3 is TGTGCCAGCAGCCAAGGGGCCCGACAGGGTACGCAGTATTTT.

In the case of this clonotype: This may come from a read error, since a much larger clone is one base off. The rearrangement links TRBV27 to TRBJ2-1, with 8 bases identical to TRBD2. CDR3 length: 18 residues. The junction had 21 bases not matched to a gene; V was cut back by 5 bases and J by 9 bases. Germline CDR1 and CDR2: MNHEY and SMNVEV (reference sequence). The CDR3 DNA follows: TGTGCCAGCAGTACCCGGACTAACGGGAGGGCCGGGGTTCTTGAGCAGTTCTTC. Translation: CASSTRTNGRAGVLEQFF.

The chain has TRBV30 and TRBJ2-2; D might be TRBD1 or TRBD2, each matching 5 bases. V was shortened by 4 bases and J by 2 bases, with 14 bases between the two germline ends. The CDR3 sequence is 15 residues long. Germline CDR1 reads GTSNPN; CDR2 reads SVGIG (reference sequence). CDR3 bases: TGTGCCTGGACTAACTGGGACCCTAACACCGGGGAGCTGTTTTTT. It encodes CAWTNWDPNTGELFF.

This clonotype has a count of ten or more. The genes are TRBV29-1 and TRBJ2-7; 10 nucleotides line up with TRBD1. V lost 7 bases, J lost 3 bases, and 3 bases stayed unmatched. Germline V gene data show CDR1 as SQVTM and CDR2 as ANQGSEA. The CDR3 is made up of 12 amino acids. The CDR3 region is CSGRDRGYEQYF. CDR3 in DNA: TGCAGCGGCCGGGACAGGGGCTACGAGCAGTACTTC.

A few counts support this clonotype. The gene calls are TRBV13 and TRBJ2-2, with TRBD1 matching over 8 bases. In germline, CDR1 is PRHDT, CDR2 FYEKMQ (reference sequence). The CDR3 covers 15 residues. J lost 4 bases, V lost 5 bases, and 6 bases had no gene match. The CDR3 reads CASSPQGAPTGELFF. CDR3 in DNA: TGTGCCAGCAGCCCCCAGGGGGCCCCCACCGGGGAGCTGTTTTTT.